This T cell receptor (beta chain) was retrieved from a study of regulatory T cells in long-lasting Graves disease. Study conclusions and caveats: Patients whose Graves' disease persisted exhibited lower TCR diversity than those newly diagnosed. The persistent group shared 2,741 public clonotypes, more than the roughly 970 shared by new patients.

The CDR3 is 16 amino acids. With 2 bases removed from V and 3 bases from J, the gap between germline ends came to 17 bases. Germline-derived CDR1 and CDR2 are MGHRA and YSYEKL. The time point denotes: newly diagnosed GD, antithyroid drugs for less than 3 months. RNA isolated from PBMCs was used to make the TCR library. Patients hailed from an endocrinology department in Xi'an, China. This clonotype was recorded a few times. The antigen is unknown. In building TCR beta libraries, iRepertoire HTBI primers were used together with Arm-PCR of CDR3 regions. TCRdb re-analysed the multiplex PCR reads in MiXCR, keeping a single row per CDR3 protein. Of hundreds of thousands of distinct CDR3 sequences listed, about 15% are singletons. In addition, the sample was reused for a study of T cells in Graves' hyperthyroidism and ophthalmopathy. That paper notes: HTBI primers were the set used in a first-round RT-PCR of the TCR CDR3.

Sequencing used peripheral blood mononuclear cells (PBMCs), obtained at new diagnosis, from a patient treated with antithyroid drugs. The clonotype was recovered from a woman in her twenties or thirties with Graves disease. The V call is TRBV4-1, the J call TRBJ2-7; a possible D gene is TRBD1 (6 bases). CDR3 region: CASSQRPRQDLYEQYF. The CDR3 DNA is TGCGCCAGCAGCCAAAGGCCCAGACAGGACCTCTACGAGCAGTACTTC.